This is a list of T cell receptor beta chains from one sample in a study of fetal regulatory T cell absence and autoimmunity. The data were produced by immunoSEQ multiplex PCR, yet TCRdb's version contains in-frame clones alone and is incomplete. The sample contains 95,000 or so clones, 60% to 80% of which appear only once. Sequencing was done on a sample of pancreas tissue. The receptors shown here come from a male donor with IPEX syndrome. The CDR3 runs from the conserved cysteine through the conserved F or W. D genes are given only for firm matches. Size values are once, few and many counts, or a class for expanded clones, and some rows have none.

j_gene: TRBJ2-2
abundance: NA
v_gene: TRBV5-4
d_gene: TRBD2
CDR3aa: CALGTSGGTGELFF
CDR3nt: TGTGCCTTAGGGACTAGCGGGGGCACCGGGGAGCTGTTTTTT

j_gene: TRBJ2-1
abundance: NA
v_gene: TRBV2
d_gene: TRBD2
CDR3aa: CASRKLAGMINEQFF
CDR3nt: TGTGCCAGCCGAAAACTAGCGGGGATGATAAATGAGCAGTTCTTC

j_gene: TRBJ1-4
abundance: NA
v_gene: TRBV7-9
d_gene: TRBD1
CDR3aa: CASSPGQAYRTNEKLFF
CDR3nt: TGTGCCAGCAGCCCCGGACAGGCATATCGAACTAATGAAAAACTGTTTTTT

j_gene: TRBJ2-7
abundance: NA
v_gene: TRBV7-2
d_gene: NA
CDR3aa: CASSLKRAYEQYF
CDR3nt: TGTGCCAGCAGCTTAAAGCGGGCCTACGAGCAGTACTTC

j_gene: TRBJ2-1
abundance: NA
v_gene: TRBV14
d_gene: TRBD2
CDR3aa: CASSQAISGREQFF
CDR3nt: TGTGCCAGCAGCCAAGCGATTAGCGGGAGGGAGCAGTTCTTC

j_gene: TRBJ2-1
abundance: NA
v_gene: TRBV7-6
d_gene: NA
CDR3aa: CASSLRDLAAARAYNEQFF
CDR3nt: TGTGCCAGCAGCCTTAGAGACCTTGCGGCGGCGCGGGCCTACAATGAGCAGTTCTTC

j_gene: TRBJ2-5
abundance: NA
v_gene: TRBV11-3
d_gene: TRBD2
CDR3aa: CASANWDAGGPEETQYF
CDR3nt: TGTGCCAGCGCAAATTGGGACGCGGGGGGGCCAGAGGAGACCCAGTACTTC

j_gene: TRBJ2-7
abundance: few
v_gene: TRBV5-1
d_gene: TRBD2
CDR3aa: CASRPIAGGSYEQYF
CDR3nt: TGCGCCAGCAGGCCAATAGCGGGAGGGTCCTACGAGCAGTACTTC

j_gene: TRBJ1-2
abundance: NA
v_gene: TRBV5-1
d_gene: NA
CDR3aa: CASSRDANYGYTF
CDR3nt: TGCGCCAGCAGCCGGGACGCTAACTATGGCTACACCTTC

j_gene: TRBJ2-7
abundance: once
v_gene: TRBV9
d_gene: NA
CDR3aa: CASSVGAMSYEQYF
CDR3nt: TGTGCCAGCAGCGTGGGGGCGATGTCCTACGAGCAGTACTTC

j_gene: TRBJ2-7
abundance: NA
v_gene: TRBV18
d_gene: TRBD2
CDR3aa: CASSPLMGTSGFEQYF
CDR3nt: TGTGCCAGCTCACCCCTTATGGGGACTAGCGGCTTCGAGCAGTACTTC

j_gene: TRBJ2-5
abundance: NA
v_gene: TRBV11-2
d_gene: TRBD2
CDR3aa: CASSLGGLAPQETQYF
CDR3nt: TGTGCCAGCAGCTTAGGGGGACTAGCACCGCAAGAGACCCAGTACTTC

j_gene: TRBJ1-1
abundance: NA
v_gene: TRBV5-8
d_gene: NA
CDR3aa: CASSLTGNTEAFF
CDR3nt: TGTGCCAGCAGCTTGACAGGGAACACTGAAGCTTTCTTT

j_gene: TRBJ2-1
abundance: NA
v_gene: TRBV4-3
d_gene: TRBD1
CDR3aa: CASSRTGGQVSYNEQFF
CDR3nt: TGCGCCAGCAGCCGTACAGGGGGCCAGGTCTCCTACAATGAGCAGTTCTTC

j_gene: TRBJ2-7
abundance: few
v_gene: TRBV6-6
d_gene: TRBD1
CDR3aa: CASSYSGTGNEQYF
CDR3nt: TGTGCCAGCAGTTACTCCGGGACAGGGAACGAGCAGTACTTC

j_gene: TRBJ2-5
abundance: NA
v_gene: TRBV4-1
d_gene: TRBD1
CDR3aa: CASSQSRQGQETQYF
CDR3nt: TGCGCCAGCAGCCAATCTCGACAGGGGCAAGAGACCCAGTACTTC

j_gene: TRBJ2-3
abundance: NA
v_gene: TRBV4-3
d_gene: TRBD2
CDR3aa: CASSQEPSGGGTTDTQYF
CDR3nt: TGCGCCAGCAGCCAAGAACCTAGCGGGGGGGGGACCACAGATACGCAGTATTTT

j_gene: TRBJ2-7
abundance: NA
v_gene: TRBV5-3
d_gene: TRBD2
CDR3aa: CARSRTSGSYEQYF
CDR3nt: TGTGCCAGAAGCCGGACTAGCGGTTCCTACGAGCAGTACTTC

j_gene: TRBJ2-7
abundance: NA
v_gene: TRBV10-3
d_gene: NA
CDR3aa: CAISPLKQVYEQYF
CDR3nt: TGTGCCATCAGTCCTCTAAAGCAGGTCTACGAGCAGTACTTC

j_gene: TRBJ2-1
abundance: few
v_gene: TRBV4-1
d_gene: TRBD2
CDR3aa: CASSQEGTSPYNEQFF
CDR3nt: TGCGCCAGCAGCCAAGAAGGGACTAGCCCTTACAATGAGCAGTTCTTC

j_gene: TRBJ2-6
abundance: NA
v_gene: TRBV5-1
d_gene: NA
CDR3aa: CANSLDSGANVLTF
CDR3nt: TGCGCCAACAGCTTGGACTCTGGGGCCAACGTCCTGACTTTC

j_gene: TRBJ2-5
abundance: NA
v_gene: TRBV7-9
d_gene: NA
CDR3aa: CASSFVTDKETQYF
CDR3nt: TGTGCCAGCAGCTTCGTGACAGACAAAGAGACCCAGTACTTC

j_gene: TRBJ2-3
abundance: NA
v_gene: TRBV29-1
d_gene: NA
CDR3aa: CSVAGQGDTQYF
CDR3nt: TGCAGCGTTGCCGGCCAGGGAGATACGCAGTATTTT